This record looks at one T cell receptor (beta chain) sequence and its context. The antigen remains unidentified. The data are from a study of Ad26.COV2.S vaccination and SARS-CoV-2 variants. Overall study findings and caveats: Compared with placebo recipients, vaccine recipients had higher spike-specific TCR breadth. Spike-specific responses of CD8+ and CD4+ T cells were reported to display substantial breadth after vaccination.

Libraries were prepared by immunoSEQ multiplex PCR; TCRdb keeps only in-frame clonotypes and omits some of them. The repertoire holds 300,000 to 500,000 clones, with approximately 91% as singletons. Treatment denoted: some 20 received Ad26.COV2.S at low or high dose, single or two shots; roughly 5 received placebo; per-sample allocation not given. Sampling happened 63 days after the first vaccine or placebo injection. Donation came from an adult in Boston who was aged 18-55 years. Trimming cost V 2 bases and J 5 bases, with 13 bases left between them. CDR1 and CDR2 from the germline V gene are SGHKS and YYEKEE (reference sequence). The CDR3 runs 14 residues.

This TCR derives from a person aged 18-65 years who received the Ad26.COV2.S COVID-19 vaccine or a placebo. The sample was peripheral blood, taken in a trial of Ad26.COV2.S vaccine versus placebo. V gene TRBV5-5 combines with J gene TRBJ2-5; tentatively, D is TRBD1 (6 bases). This chain's CDR3 is CASSFFGRGETQYF. CDR3 DNA: TGTGCCAGCAGCTTTTTCGGTAGGGGGGAGACCCAGTACTTC. The whole variable domain, filled in from reference TRBV5-5 and TRBJ2-5, reads DAGVTQSPTHLIKTRGQQVTLRCSPISGHKSVSWYQQVLGQGPQFIFQYYEKEERGRGNFPDRFSARQFPNYSSELNVNALLLGDSALYLCASSFFGRGETQYFGPGTRLLVL.